This is a list of T cell receptor beta chains from one sample in a study of shared clonotypes between healthy human individuals. Sequencing used immunoSEQ multiplex PCR; TCRdb keeps in-frame clones, though not all of them. The repertoire holds approximately 500,000 clones, with over 75% as singletons. Sequencing was performed on PBMCs. The origin of the receptors is a woman aged 40 to 49 in good health. Some clones in this sample may be carry-over from other donors' samples. CDR3s include the opening cysteine and the closing phenylalanine or tryptophan. The order of the fields is CDR3 DNA, CDR3 protein, J gene, V gene, D gene, clone size. The D gene is left open where the match is weak. Rows may omit the clone size; those that give it use once, few, many or a size class.

DNA: TGTGCCAGCAGTGGAGGGACTAGCGGGACCTACAATGAGCAGTTCTTC; CDR3: CASSGGTSGTYNEQFF; J: TRBJ2-1; V: TRBV6-1; D: TRBD2; size: -
DNA: TGTGCCAGCAGCTCCTCAGCGAGCGGGGAGAACACCGGGGAGCTGTTTTTT; CDR3: CASSSSASGENTGELFF; J: TRBJ2-2; V: TRBV11-2; D: TRBD2; size: few
DNA: TGTGCCAGCAGCCCCCACCGACAGGGGACGTCGGGGGGGGAGCAGTACTTC; CDR3: CASSPHRQGTSGGEQYF; J: TRBJ2-7; V: TRBV5-4; D: -; size: -
DNA: TGTGCCAGCAGTTTGGAGCGGGAGATCATAGGCAATGAGCAGTTCTTC; CDR3: CASSLEREIIGNEQFF; J: TRBJ2-1; V: TRBV27; D: TRBD2; size: once
DNA: TGTGCCAGCAGTGAACTCCTCTCTGGAAACACCATATATTTT; CDR3: CASSELLSGNTIYF; J: TRBJ1-3; V: TRBV2; D: -; size: many
DNA: TGTGCCAGCAGCATCTACAGGGGGCGTAACACCGGGGAGCTGTTTTTT; CDR3: CASSIYRGRNTGELFF; J: TRBJ2-2; V: TRBV7-9; D: TRBD1; size: -
DNA: TGTGCCAGCAGCTTGGCGGGCGGGCCTAATGAAAAACTGTTTTTT; CDR3: CASSLAGGPNEKLFF; J: TRBJ1-4; V: TRBV5-4; D: -; size: once
DNA: TGTGCCAGCTCAGGATCCCGGGGTACACTTGGCGAGCAGTACTTC; CDR3: CASSGSRGTLGEQYF; J: TRBJ2-7; V: TRBV18; D: -; size: -
DNA: TGTGCCTGGAGAGTACAGCCTAGCTACGAGCAGTACTTC; CDR3: CAWRVQPSYEQYF; J: TRBJ2-7; V: TRBV30; D: -; size: -
DNA: TGTGCCAGCTCAGGGGGGGTTAACTACGAGCAGTACTTC; CDR3: CASSGGVNYEQYF; J: TRBJ2-7; V: TRBV18; D: TRBD2; size: -
DNA: TGTGCCAGAAGCTTCTCCAGGACTCCCTACAATGAGCAGTTCTTC; CDR3: CARSFSRTPYNEQFF; J: TRBJ2-1; V: TRBV5-3; D: -; size: -
DNA: TGTGCCAGCAGGTTCCTAGCGGGAGACACCGGGGAGCTGTTTTTT; CDR3: CASRFLAGDTGELFF; J: TRBJ2-2; V: TRBV4-2; D: TRBD2; size: -
DNA: TGTGCCAGCAGCTGGACAACAGGTGACTATGGCTACACCTTC; CDR3: CASSWTTGDYGYTF; J: TRBJ1-2; V: TRBV11-1; D: -; size: -
DNA: TGTGCCAGCAGCTTAGTAGGGGGGACACAGGGGAGAAATCAGCCCCAGCATTTT; CDR3: CASSLVGGTQGRNQPQHF; J: TRBJ1-5; V: TRBV7-9; D: TRBD1; size: -
DNA: TGTGCCAGCAGAGTCCAGCCGAACACTGAAGCTTTCTTT; CDR3: CASRVQPNTEAFF; J: TRBJ1-1; V: TRBV6-1; D: -; size: -
DNA: TGCGCCAGCAGCCAAGTTGGGACTAGGACAGATACGCAGTATTTT; CDR3: CASSQVGTRTDTQYF; J: TRBJ2-3; V: TRBV4-3; D: TRBD2; size: -
DNA: TGTGCCAGCAGTTACGGGGACAGGCCGAACACTGAAGCTTTCTTT; CDR3: CASSYGDRPNTEAFF; J: TRBJ1-1; V: TRBV6-5; D: TRBD1; size: -
DNA: TGTGCCTGGTCGCAGGACCGCTACGAGCAGTACTTC; CDR3: CAWSQDRYEQYF; J: TRBJ2-7; V: TRBV30; D: -; size: many
DNA: TGTGCCAGCAGCCCCGTACAGAACTATGGCTACACCTTC; CDR3: CASSPVQNYGYTF; J: TRBJ1-2; V: TRBV7-2; D: -; size: many
DNA: TGTGCCAGCAGTCCCGGAGGAGCTTGGACCGGGGAGCTGTTTTTT; CDR3: CASSPGGAWTGELFF; J: TRBJ2-2; V: TRBV2; D: -; size: few
DNA: TGTGCCAGCAGCTTGAGCAGGGACGGCAAAAATGAGCAGTTCTTC; CDR3: CASSLSRDGKNEQFF; J: TRBJ2-1; V: TRBV7-3; D: -; size: -
DNA: TGCGCCGGTAGTAGCTCCGGTTCTGAAGGAGATACGCAGTATTTT; CDR3: CAGSSSGSEGDTQYF; J: TRBJ2-3; V: TRBV5-1; D: -; size: -
DNA: TGTGCCAGCAGCTTTGTAGGGGGCGCATACGAGCAGTACTTC; CDR3: CASSFVGGAYEQYF; J: TRBJ2-7; V: TRBV7-9; D: TRBD1; size: once
DNA: TGTGCCTGGAGGCCACCGACTCCCTACAATGAGCAGTTCTTC; CDR3: CAWRPPTPYNEQFF; J: TRBJ2-1; V: TRBV30; D: -; size: -
DNA: TGTGCCAGCAGGGGGACTACTGGTTACGAGCAGTACTTC; CDR3: CASRGTTGYEQYF; J: TRBJ2-7; V: TRBV2; D: TRBD2; size: -
DNA: TGTGCCAGCAGTTTCCTACAGGGAGGGTCTGGAAACACCATATATTTT; CDR3: CASSFLQGGSGNTIYF; J: TRBJ1-3; V: TRBV28; D: -; size: -
DNA: TGTGCCAGCAGCTTGGGGGTACAGGGGGCTGGAAAGGAGACCCAGTACTTC; CDR3: CASSLGVQGAGKETQYF; J: TRBJ2-5; V: TRBV7-9; D: TRBD1; size: few
DNA: TGTGCCAGCAGTCAACTAGCGACCGGGGAGCTGTTTTTT; CDR3: CASSQLATGELFF; J: TRBJ2-2; V: TRBV6-6; D: TRBD2; size: -
DNA: TGTGCCAGCAGCTTAAACGGGGGATTCGGCTATGGCTACACCTTC; CDR3: CASSLNGGFGYGYTF; J: TRBJ1-2; V: TRBV11-2; D: -; size: -
DNA: TGTGCCAGCAGCGTAGGACTAGCGGATTACAATGAGCAGTTCTTC; CDR3: CASSVGLADYNEQFF; J: TRBJ2-1; V: TRBV9; D: TRBD2; size: -
DNA: TGTGCCAGCAGTTACCCTGGGGAGCGGGGAACAGATACGCAGTATTTT; CDR3: CASSYPGERGTDTQYF; J: TRBJ2-3; V: TRBV7-8; D: TRBD2; size: -
DNA: TGCGCCAGCAGCCAAGAATCCGGACTAGCGGGGCAAGAGACCCAGTACTTC; CDR3: CASSQESGLAGQETQYF; J: TRBJ2-5; V: TRBV4-1; D: TRBD2; size: -
DNA: TGTGCCAGCAGTGGGTTGGATAGGGAAAAACTGTTTTTT; CDR3: CASSGLDREKLFF; J: TRBJ1-4; V: TRBV2; D: -; size: few
DNA: TGCAGCGTCGAGGGACAGGGAAGATCCTACGAGCAGTACTTC; CDR3: CSVEGQGRSYEQYF; J: TRBJ2-7; V: TRBV29-1; D: TRBD1; size: -
DNA: TGTGCCATCATTCCCGGACTAGCGGCCGCGTTGTGCAATGAGCAGTTCTTC; CDR3: CAIIPGLAAALCNEQFF; J: TRBJ2-1; V: TRBV10-3; D: TRBD2; size: -
DNA: TGTGCCAGCAGTACCGGGACTAGCGGGAGGATTGATGAGCAGTTCTTC; CDR3: CASSTGTSGRIDEQFF; J: TRBJ2-1; V: TRBV7-9; D: TRBD2; size: -
DNA: TGTGCCAGCAGCGCCGACCAGGGAGCCACTGGAAACACCATATATTTT; CDR3: CASSADQGATGNTIYF; J: TRBJ1-3; V: TRBV9; D: -; size: -
DNA: TGTGCCAGCTCCCGCGCGCCCGTAAAGAACACCGGGGAGCTGTTTTTT; CDR3: CASSRAPVKNTGELFF; J: TRBJ2-2; V: TRBV18; D: -; size: -